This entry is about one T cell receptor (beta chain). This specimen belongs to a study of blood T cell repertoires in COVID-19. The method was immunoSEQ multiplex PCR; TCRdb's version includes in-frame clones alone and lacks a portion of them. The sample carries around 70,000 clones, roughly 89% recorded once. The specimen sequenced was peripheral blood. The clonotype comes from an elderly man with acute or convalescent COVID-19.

CDR3 loop: CASSSVLAGYNEQFF. CDR3 DNA sequence: TGTGCCAGCAGTTCCGTACTAGCGGGGTACAATGAGCAGTTCTTC. The chain joins TRBV27 to TRBJ2-1; 10 nucleotides line up with TRBD2. V shed 4 bases and J 4 bases; nucleotides not matched to a gene: 4. The CDR3 totals 15 residues. Germline-derived CDR1 and CDR2 are MNHEY and SMNVEV (reference sequence).